A selection of T cell receptor beta chains follows, all from one sample in a study of blood T cell repertoires in COVID-19. This table comes from immunoSEQ multiplex PCR, and its TCRdb copy is limited to in-frame clones, with some not included. The profile shows fewer than 120,000 clones, 88% of them singletons. The sample was peripheral blood. These receptors were collected from a woman in her forties or fifties with acute or convalescent COVID-19. Both conserved end residues are part of each CDR3. The D gene is left open where the match is weak. Clone size, where shown, is once, few, many, or a class for clones that have expanded.

TRBJ1-1 | TRBV3-1/TRBV3-2 | TRBD1 | many | CASSQGTGNTEAFF | TGTGCCAGCAGCCAAGGGACAGGGAACACTGAAGCTTTCTTT
TRBJ2-5 | TRBV5-1 | TRBD2 | NA | CASSSGGTGLAGGETQYF | TGCGCCAGCAGCTCAGGGGGCACAGGGCTAGCGGGAGGCGAGACCCAGTACTTC
TRBJ1-1 | TRBV5-1 | NA | NA | CASSLGLPGDTEAFF | TGCGCCAGCAGCTTGGGACTGCCGGGGGACACTGAAGCTTTCTTT
TRBJ2-3 | TRBV6-6 | NA | NA | CASSYGGGSTDTQYF | TGTGCCAGCAGTTACGGCGGCGGAAGCACAGATACGCAGTATTTT
TRBJ2-3 | TRBV7-2 | TRBD2 | NA | CASSLDSVAGGTDTQYF | TGTGCCAGCAGCTTAGACTCTGTAGCGGGAGGGACAGATACGCAGTATTTT
TRBJ2-2 | TRBV7-9 | TRBD1 | once | CASTRGQGYTGELFF | TGTGCCAGCACCCGGGGACAGGGTTATACCGGGGAGCTGTTTTTT
TRBJ2-4 | TRBV2 | NA | NA | CASSETGTGIQYF | TGTGCCAGCAGTGAAACAGGGACGGGCATTCAGTACTTC
TRBJ2-7 | TRBV19 | TRBD2 | once | CASRRGTSGSYEQYF | TGTGCCAGTAGAAGGGGGACTAGCGGATCCTACGAGCAGTACTTC
TRBJ2-1 | TRBV5-1 | TRBD2 | NA | CASSLESGGLYNEQFF | TGCGCCAGCAGCTTGGAAAGCGGGGGCTTATACAATGAGCAGTTCTTC
TRBJ1-1 | TRBV6-5 | TRBD1 | NA | CASRPTQGGAFF | TGTGCCAGCAGACCCACGCAGGGGGGAGCTTTCTTT
TRBJ1-1 | TRBV28 | TRBD1 | NA | CASSSRTGGTEAFF | TGTGCCAGCAGTTCCCGGACAGGGGGCACTGAAGCTTTCTTT
TRBJ2-2 | TRBV3-1/TRBV3-2 | NA | NA | CASSQVGLLTGELFF | TGTGCCAGCAGCCAAGTCGGTCTCCTCACCGGGGAGCTGTTTTTT
TRBJ2-1 | TRBV10-3 | TRBD1 | NA | CAINHDRGDDEQFF | TGTGCCATCAACCACGACAGGGGTGATGATGAGCAGTTCTTC
TRBJ1-5 | TRBV19 | NA | NA | CASSRGSGGAGSNQPQHF | TGTGCCAGTAGTAGGGGATCGGGGGGCGCGGGGAGCAATCAGCCCCAGCATTTT
TRBJ2-2 | TRBV21-1 | NA | NA | CASNGGVTGELFF | TGTGCCAGCAACGGAGGGGTTACCGGGGAGCTGTTTTTT
TRBJ1-1 | TRBV13 | NA | few | CASSLAGLNTEAFF | TGTGCCAGCAGCTTAGCAGGGTTGAACACTGAAGCTTTCTTT
TRBJ2-7 | TRBV27 | TRBD1 | few | CASSPDRGSYEQYF | TGTGCCAGCAGCCCCGACAGGGGGTCCTACGAGCAGTACTTC
TRBJ2-3 | TRBV11-2 | TRBD1 | NA | CASSPGTVIDTQYF | TGTGCCAGCAGCCCGGGGACAGTTATAGATACGCAGTATTTT
TRBJ2-3 | TRBV7-9 | NA | many | CASSQTRSTDTQYF | TGTGCCAGCAGCCAGACTCGAAGCACAGATACGCAGTATTTT
TRBJ2-1 | TRBV5-1 | TRBD2 | NA | CASSLFGRAGNEQFF | TGCGCCAGCAGCTTGTTCGGGAGGGCCGGTAATGAGCAGTTCTTC
TRBJ1-2 | TRBV27 | TRBD1 | NA | CASSFKGANYGYTF | TGTGCCAGCAGTTTTAAGGGGGCGAACTATGGCTACACCTTC
TRBJ2-7 | TRBV7-9 | TRBD2 | NA | CASSLQAGIPDEQYF | TGTGCCAGCAGCTTACAAGCGGGAATCCCCGACGAGCAGTACTTC
TRBJ2-1 | TRBV5-1 | NA | NA | CASSILTSGYNEQFF | TGCGCCAGCAGCATCCTTACTAGTGGCTACAATGAGCAGTTCTTC
TRBJ1-6 | TRBV2 | NA | few | CASSEGRASSPLHF | TGTGCCAGCAGCGAGGGGAGGGCAAGTTCACCCCTCCACTTT
TRBJ1-5 | TRBV7-9 | NA | NA | CASSLHPDQPQHF | TGTGCCAGCAGCCTCCACCCAGATCAGCCCCAGCATTTT
TRBJ1-1 | TRBV18 | TRBD1 | few | CASSPRQGEAFF | TGTGCCAGCTCACCCCGACAGGGAGAAGCTTTCTTT
TRBJ2-7 | TRBV5-1 | NA | NA | CASSPSTGPPDYEQYF | TGCGCCAGCAGCCCCTCCACAGGGCCTCCCGACTACGAGCAGTACTTC
TRBJ1-1 | TRBV6-4 | NA | NA | CASSDGGKGLATEAFF | TGTGCCAGCAGTGACGGGGGGAAGGGACTGGCCACTGAAGCTTTCTTT
TRBJ1-3 | TRBV10-3 | NA | NA | CAISDPGEAGNTIYF | TGTGCCATCAGTGACCCGGGAGAGGCAGGAAACACCATATATTTT
TRBJ2-1 | TRBV18 | NA | NA | CASSPPTRANEQFF | TGTGCCAGCTCACCCCCGACCAGGGCCAATGAGCAGTTCTTC
TRBJ2-3 | TRBV27 | TRBD1 | NA | CASSLRGARGRWTDTQYF | TGTGCCAGCAGTTTACGAGGGGCAAGGGGGCGGTGGACAGATACGCAGTATTTT
TRBJ2-7 | TRBV6-5 | TRBD2 | NA | CASSRMSGRDYEQYF | TGTGCCAGCAGTCGGATGAGCGGGAGGGACTACGAGCAGTACTTC
TRBJ2-7 | TRBV5-1 | TRBD1 | NA | CASSRRDRAYEQYF | TGCGCCAGCAGCCGACGGGACAGGGCCTACGAGCAGTACTTC
TRBJ2-7 | TRBV6-5 | NA | NA | CASSYSPGLTYEQYF | TGTGCCAGCAGTTACTCGCCAGGGCTTACCTACGAGCAGTACTTC
TRBJ1-2 | TRBV5-6 | NA | NA | CASSLGRVHYGYTF | TGTGCCAGCAGCTTGGGCAGGGTGCACTATGGCTACACCTTC
TRBJ1-2 | TRBV5-1 | NA | once | CASSLVTGYGYTF | TGCGCCAGCAGCTTGGTTACAGGCTATGGCTACACCTTC
TRBJ2-3 | TRBV7-2 | NA | NA | CASSLAGTSTDTQYF | TGTGCCAGCAGCTTGGCGGGGACTAGCACAGATACGCAGTATTTT
TRBJ2-7 | TRBV7-2 | NA | NA | CASSSRLVSEQYF | TGTGCCAGCAGCTCCCGACTAGTCTCCGAGCAGTACTTC
TRBJ1-5 | TRBV2 | TRBD1 | NA | CASSALSDRGGVGNQPQHF | TGTGCCAGCAGTGCCCTATCAGACAGGGGGGGTGTAGGTAATCAGCCCCAGCATTTT
TRBJ2-1 | TRBV4-2 | TRBD2 | NA | CASSPHILAGGRNEQFF | TGTGCCAGCAGCCCCCACATACTAGCGGGAGGGAGGAATGAGCAGTTCTTC